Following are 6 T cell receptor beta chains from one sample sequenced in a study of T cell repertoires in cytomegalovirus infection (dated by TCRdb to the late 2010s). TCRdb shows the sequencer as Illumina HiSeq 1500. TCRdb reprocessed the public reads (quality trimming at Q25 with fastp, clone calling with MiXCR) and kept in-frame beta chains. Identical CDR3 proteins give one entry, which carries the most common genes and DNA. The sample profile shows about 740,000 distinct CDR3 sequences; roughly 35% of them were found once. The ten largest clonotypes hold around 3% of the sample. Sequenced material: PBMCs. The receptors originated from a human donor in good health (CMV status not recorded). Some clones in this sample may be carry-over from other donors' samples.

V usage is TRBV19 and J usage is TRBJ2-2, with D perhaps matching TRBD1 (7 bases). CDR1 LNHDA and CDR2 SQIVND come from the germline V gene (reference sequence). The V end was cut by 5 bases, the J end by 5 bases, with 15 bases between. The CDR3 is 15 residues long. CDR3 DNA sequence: TGTGCCAGTAGTCTGGCAGGGGGGATTACCGGGGAGCTGTTTTTT. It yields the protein CASSLAGGITGELFF. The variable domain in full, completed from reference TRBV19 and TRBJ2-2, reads DGGITQSPKYLFRKEGQNVTLSCEQNLNHDAMYWYRQDPGQGLRLIYYSQIVNDFQKGDIAEGYSVSREKKESFPLTVTSAQKNPTAFYLCASSLAGGITGELFFGEGSRLTVL.

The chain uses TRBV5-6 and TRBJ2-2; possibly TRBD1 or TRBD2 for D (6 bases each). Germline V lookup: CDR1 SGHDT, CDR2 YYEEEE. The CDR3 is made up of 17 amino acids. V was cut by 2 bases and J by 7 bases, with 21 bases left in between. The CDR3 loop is CASSLTWTRGDIGELFF. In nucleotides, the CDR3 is TGTGCCAGCAGCTTAACCTGGACCCGCGGGGACATCGGGGAGCTGTTTTTT. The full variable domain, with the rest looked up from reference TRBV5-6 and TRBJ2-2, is DAGVTQSPTHLIKTRGQQVTLRCSPKSGHDTVSWYQQALGQGPQFIFQYYEEEERQRGNFPDRFSGHQFPNYSSELNVNALLLGDSALYLCASSLTWTRGDIGELFFGEGSRLTVL.

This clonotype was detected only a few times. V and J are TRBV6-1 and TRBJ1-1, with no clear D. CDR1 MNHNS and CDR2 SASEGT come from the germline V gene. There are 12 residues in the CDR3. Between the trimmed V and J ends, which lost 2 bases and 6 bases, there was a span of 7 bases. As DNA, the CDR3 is TGTGCCAGCAGTGAACGTGACCCTGAAGCTTTCTTT. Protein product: CASSERDPEAFF.

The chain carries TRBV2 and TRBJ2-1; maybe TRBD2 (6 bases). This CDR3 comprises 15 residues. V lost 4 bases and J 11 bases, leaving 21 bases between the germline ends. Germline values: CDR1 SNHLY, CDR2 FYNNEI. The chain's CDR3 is CASSVASVSRNKQFF. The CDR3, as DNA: TGTGCCAGCAGTGTGGCTAGCGTATCGAGGAATAAGCAGTTCTTC.

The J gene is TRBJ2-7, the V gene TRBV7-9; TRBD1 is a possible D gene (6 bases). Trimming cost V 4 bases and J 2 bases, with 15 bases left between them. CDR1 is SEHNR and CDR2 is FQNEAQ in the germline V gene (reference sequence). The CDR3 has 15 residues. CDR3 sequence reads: CASSSYRVPTYEQYF. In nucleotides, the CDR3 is TGTGCCAGCAGCTCTTACAGGGTACCTACCTACGAGCAGTACTTC.

The CDR3, as DNA: TGCGCCAGCAGCGGGCTTTCGGTTGTTGGGAACACTGAAGCTTTCTTT. Translating gives CASSGLSVVGNTEAFF. The chain uses TRBV5-1 and TRBJ1-1; unclear D gene. Between the trimmed V and J ends, which lost 4 bases and 1 base, there was a span of 17 bases. The CDR3 length is 16 residues. Germline values: CDR1 SGHRS, CDR2 YFSETQ.